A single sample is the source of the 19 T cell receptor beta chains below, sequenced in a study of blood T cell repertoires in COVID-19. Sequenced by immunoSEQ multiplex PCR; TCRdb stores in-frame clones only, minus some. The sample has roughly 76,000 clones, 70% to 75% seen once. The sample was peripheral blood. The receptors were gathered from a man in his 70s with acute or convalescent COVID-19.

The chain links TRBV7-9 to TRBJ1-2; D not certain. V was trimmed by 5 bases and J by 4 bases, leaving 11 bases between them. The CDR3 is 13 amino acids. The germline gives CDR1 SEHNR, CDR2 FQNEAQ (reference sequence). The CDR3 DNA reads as TGTGCCAGCAGCCGCGCCTCTGCCTATGGCTACACCTTC. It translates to CASSRASAYGYTF.

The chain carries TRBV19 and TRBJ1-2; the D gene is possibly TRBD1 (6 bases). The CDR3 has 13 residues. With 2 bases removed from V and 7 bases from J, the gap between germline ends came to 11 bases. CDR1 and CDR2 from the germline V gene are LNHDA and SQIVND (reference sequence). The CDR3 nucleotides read TGTGCCAGTAGTATAACGGGGGGCGCTGGCTACACCTTC. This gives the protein CASSITGGAGYTF.

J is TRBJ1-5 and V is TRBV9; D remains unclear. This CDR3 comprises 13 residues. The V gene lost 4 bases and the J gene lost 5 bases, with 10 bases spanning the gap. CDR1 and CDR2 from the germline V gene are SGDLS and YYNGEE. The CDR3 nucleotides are TGTGCCAGCAGCTCAGCGGGCGATCAGCCCCAGCATTTT. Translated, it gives CASSSAGDQPQHF.

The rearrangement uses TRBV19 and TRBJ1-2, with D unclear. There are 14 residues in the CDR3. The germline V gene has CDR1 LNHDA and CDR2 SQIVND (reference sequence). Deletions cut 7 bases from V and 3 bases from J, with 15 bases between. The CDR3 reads CASTEGTAYYGYTF. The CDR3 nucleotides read TGTGCCAGTACCGAGGGTACAGCTTACTATGGCTACACCTTC.

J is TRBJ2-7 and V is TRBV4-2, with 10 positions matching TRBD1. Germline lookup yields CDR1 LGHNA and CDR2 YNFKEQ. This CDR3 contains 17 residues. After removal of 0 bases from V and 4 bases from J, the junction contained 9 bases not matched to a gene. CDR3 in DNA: TGTGCCAGCAGCCAAGATGCTGTAGGACAGGGGGTGTACGAGCAGTACTTC. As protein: CASSQDAVGQGVYEQYF.

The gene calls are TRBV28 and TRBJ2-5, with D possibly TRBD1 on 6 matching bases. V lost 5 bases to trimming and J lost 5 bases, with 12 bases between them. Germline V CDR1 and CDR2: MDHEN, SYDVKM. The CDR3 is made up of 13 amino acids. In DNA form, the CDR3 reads TGTGCCAGCAGTAACAGGGTGCGGGAGACCCAGTACTTC. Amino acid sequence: CASSNRVRETQYF.

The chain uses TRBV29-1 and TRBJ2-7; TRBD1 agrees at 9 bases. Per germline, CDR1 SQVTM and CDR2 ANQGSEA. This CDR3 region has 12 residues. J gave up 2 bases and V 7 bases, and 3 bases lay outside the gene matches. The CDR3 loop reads CSARTGAYEQYF. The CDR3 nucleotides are TGCAGCGCAAGGACAGGGGCCTACGAGCAGTACTTC.

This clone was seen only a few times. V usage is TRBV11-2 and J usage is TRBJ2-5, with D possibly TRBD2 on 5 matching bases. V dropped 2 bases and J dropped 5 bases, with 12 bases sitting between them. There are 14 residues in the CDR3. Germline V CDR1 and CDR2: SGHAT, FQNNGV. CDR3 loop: CASSLLGSRETQYF. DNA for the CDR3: TGTGCCAGCAGCTTATTAGGGAGCCGTGAGACCCAGTACTTC.

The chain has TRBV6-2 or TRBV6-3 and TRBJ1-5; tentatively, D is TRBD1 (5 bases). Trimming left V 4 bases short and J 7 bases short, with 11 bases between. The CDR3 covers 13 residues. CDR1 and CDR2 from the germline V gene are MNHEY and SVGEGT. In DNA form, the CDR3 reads TGTGCCAGCAGTTTAGGGGTGGGACAGCCCCAGCATTTT. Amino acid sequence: CASSLGVGQPQHF.

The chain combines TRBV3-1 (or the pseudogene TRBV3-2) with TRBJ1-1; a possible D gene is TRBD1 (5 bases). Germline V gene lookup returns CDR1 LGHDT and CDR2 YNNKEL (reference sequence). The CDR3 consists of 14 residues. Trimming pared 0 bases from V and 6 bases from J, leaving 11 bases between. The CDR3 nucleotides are TGTGCCAGCAGCCAAGATGACCGGGGGGCTGAAGCTTTCTTT. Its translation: CASSQDDRGAEAFF.

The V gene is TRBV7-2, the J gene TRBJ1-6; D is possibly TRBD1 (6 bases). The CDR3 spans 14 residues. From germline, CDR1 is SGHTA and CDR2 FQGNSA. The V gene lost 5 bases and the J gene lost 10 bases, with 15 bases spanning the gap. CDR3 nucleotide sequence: TGTGCCAGCAGCACCGGACAGCGGCGGTCACCCCTCCACTTT. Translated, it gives CASSTGQRRSPLHF.

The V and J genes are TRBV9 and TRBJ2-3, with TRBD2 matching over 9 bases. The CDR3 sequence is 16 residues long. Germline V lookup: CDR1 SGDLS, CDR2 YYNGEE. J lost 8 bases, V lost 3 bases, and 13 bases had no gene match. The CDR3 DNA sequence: TGTGCCAGCAGCGATGGGGGACTAGCCCCCACCGGTACGCAGTATTTT. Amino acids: CASSDGGLAPTGTQYF.

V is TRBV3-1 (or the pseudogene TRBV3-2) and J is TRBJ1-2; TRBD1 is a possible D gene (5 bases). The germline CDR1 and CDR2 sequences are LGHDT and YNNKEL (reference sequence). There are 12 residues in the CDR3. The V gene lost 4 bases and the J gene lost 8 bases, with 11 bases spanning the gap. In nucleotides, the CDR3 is TGTGCCAGCAGCCCAAGGTGGGGCGGCTACACCTTC. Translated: CASSPRWGGYTF.

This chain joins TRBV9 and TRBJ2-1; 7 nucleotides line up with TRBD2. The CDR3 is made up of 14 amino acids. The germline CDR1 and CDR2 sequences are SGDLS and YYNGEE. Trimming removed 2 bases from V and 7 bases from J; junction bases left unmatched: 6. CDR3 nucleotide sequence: TGTGCCAGCAGCGTCGGACTAGGAAAAAATGAGCAGTTCTTC. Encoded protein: CASSVGLGKNEQFF.

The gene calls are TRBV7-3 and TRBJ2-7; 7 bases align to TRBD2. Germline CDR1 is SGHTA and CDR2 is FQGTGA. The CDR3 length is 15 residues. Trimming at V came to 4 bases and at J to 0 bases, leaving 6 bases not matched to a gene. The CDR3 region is CASSSSGGSSYEQYF. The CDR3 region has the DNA TGTGCCAGCAGCTCTTCGGGCGGGAGCTCCTACGAGCAGTACTTC.

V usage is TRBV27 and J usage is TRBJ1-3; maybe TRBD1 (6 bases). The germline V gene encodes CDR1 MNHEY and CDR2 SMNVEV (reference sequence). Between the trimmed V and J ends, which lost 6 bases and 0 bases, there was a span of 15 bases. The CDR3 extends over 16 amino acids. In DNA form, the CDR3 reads TGTGCCAGCAGGAGGGGGAAGGGGATCTCTGGAAACACCATATATTTT. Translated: CASRRGKGISGNTIYF.

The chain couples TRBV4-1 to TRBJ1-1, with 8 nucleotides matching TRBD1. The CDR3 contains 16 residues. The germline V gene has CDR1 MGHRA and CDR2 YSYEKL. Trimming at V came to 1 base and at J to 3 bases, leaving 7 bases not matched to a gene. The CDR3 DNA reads TGCGCCAGCAGCCAAGGAACCGGGACAGGCGACACTGAAGCTTTCTTT. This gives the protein CASSQGTGTGDTEAFF.

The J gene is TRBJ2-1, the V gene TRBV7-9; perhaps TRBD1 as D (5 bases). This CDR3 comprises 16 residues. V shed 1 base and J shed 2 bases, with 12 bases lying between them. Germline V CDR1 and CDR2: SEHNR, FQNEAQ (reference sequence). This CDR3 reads CASSLEGSGTYNEQFF. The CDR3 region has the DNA TGTGCCAGCAGCTTAGAGGGGTCAGGGACCTACAATGAGCAGTTCTTC.

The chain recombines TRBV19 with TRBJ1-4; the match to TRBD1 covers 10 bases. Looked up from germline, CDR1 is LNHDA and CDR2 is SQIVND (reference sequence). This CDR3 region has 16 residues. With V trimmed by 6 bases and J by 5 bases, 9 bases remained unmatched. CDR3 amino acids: CASRGVAGQGNEKLFF. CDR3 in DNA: TGTGCCAGTAGGGGCGTTGCGGGACAGGGGAATGAAAAACTGTTTTTT.